The T cell receptor beta chain described here comes from a study of T cell responses to AZD1222 COVID-19 vaccine. Assay used: immunoSEQ multiplex PCR; TCRdb lists only in-frame clones, some missing. This table has about 73,000 clones, 75% to 90% appearing once. This clone was counted a few times. What it recognizes is unknown. Broader study findings: After two AZD1222 doses, spike-specific TCR breadth and depth rose versus day 0. Regions 160-218 and 743-854 held dominance among vaccine-associated CD4 TCRs, which spanned spike. Reportedly, close to half of spike-specific TCRs are directed against unmutated variant regions.

The V gene lost 2 bases and the J gene lost 1 base, with 8 bases spanning the gap. The CDR3 length is 14 residues. Germline V gene sequence: CDR1 MDHEN, CDR2 SYDVKM. Specimen: peripheral blood, collected 28 days after the second AZD1222 dose. The sequence was collected from an adult who received the AZD1222 COVID-19 vaccine. The chain recombines TRBV28 with TRBJ2-5, with unresolved D. The CDR3 loop is CASSLRNSQETQYF. In nucleotides, the CDR3 is TGTGCCAGCAGTTTAAGGAACAGCCAAGAGACCCAGTACTTC.